Following are 32 T cell receptor beta chains from one sample sequenced in a study of blood T cell repertoires in COVID-19. Clones were sequenced by immunoSEQ multiplex PCR, and TCRdb holds only the in-frame ones, with some missing. The table shows 200,000 to 250,000 clones, with 84% occurring only once. The sequenced material came from peripheral blood. These receptors came from an older woman who had recovered from COVID-19.

This chain joins TRBV7-9 and TRBJ1-1; D gene ambiguous. Per the germline V gene, CDR1 is SEHNR and CDR2 is FQNEAQ (reference sequence). This CDR3 is built from 14 residues. V lost 5 bases, J lost 1 base, and 11 bases lay in between. CDR3 amino acids: CASSRSSGNTEAFF. The CDR3 region has the DNA TGTGCCAGCAGCCGAAGCTCGGGGAACACTGAAGCTTTCTTT. The variable domain in full, with the rest retrieved from reference TRBV7-9 and TRBJ1-1, is DTGVSQNPRHKITKRGQNVTFRCDPISEHNRLYWYRQTLGQGPEFLTYFQNEAQLEKSRLLSDRFSAERPKGSFSTLEIQRTEQGDSAMYLCASSRSSGNTEAFFGQGTRLTVV.

The J gene is TRBJ1-1, the V gene TRBV12-3 or TRBV12-4, with D uncertain. The V end was cut by 3 bases, the J end by 5 bases, with 7 bases between. The CDR3 contains 12 residues. Here the CDR3 reads CASSFWRTEAFF. In DNA form, the CDR3 reads TGTGCCAGCAGTTTTTGGAGGACTGAAGCTTTCTTT.

The chain uses TRBV6-1 and TRBJ2-7; 7 bases are shared with TRBD2. The V segment lost 3 bases and the J segment 4 bases; nucleotides outside the gene matches: 0. Per germline, CDR1 MNHNS and CDR2 SASEGT. This CDR3 has 12 amino acids. This chain's CDR3 is CASSDGGYEQYF. CDR3 DNA: TGTGCCAGCAGTGACGGGGGGTACGAGCAGTACTTC.

V gene TRBV3-1 (or the pseudogene TRBV3-2) combines with J gene TRBJ2-2; D not certain. This CDR3 contains 13 residues. Germline V gives CDR1 LGHDT, CDR2 YNNKEL (reference sequence). V lost 1 base and J 7 bases, leaving 7 bases between the germline ends. CDR3: CASSQGSGGELFF. CDR3 DNA sequence: TGTGCCAGCAGCCAAGGGTCCGGCGGGGAGCTGTTTTTT.

In this sample, this clone turned up once. This rearrangement joins TRBV18 to TRBJ2-7; TRBD2 might be the D (5 bases). The germline V gene has CDR1 KGHSH and CDR2 LQKENI. Trimming took off 2 bases at V and 3 bases at J, with 8 bases between the two ends. The CDR3 covers 13 residues. This CDR3 is CASSPAGLYEQYF. As DNA, the CDR3 is TGTGCCAGCTCACCAGCGGGTCTCTACGAGCAGTACTTC.

J is TRBJ2-1 and V is TRBV7-6, with 7 bases matching TRBD2. CDR3 length equals 16 residues. Germline lookup yields CDR1 SGHVS and CDR2 FNYEAQ. V was pared by 5 bases and J by 4 bases, with 11 bases of the junction left unmatched. The CDR3 is CASSLQTGREYNEQFF. The CDR3 region has the DNA TGTGCCAGCAGCCTCCAGACGGGGAGGGAGTACAATGAGCAGTTCTTC.

The rearrangement uses TRBV4-1 and TRBJ1-2; D is undetermined. Germline lookup yields CDR1 MGHRA and CDR2 YSYEKL. There are 14 residues in the CDR3. With 4 bases removed from V and 4 bases from J, the gap between germline ends came to 13 bases. The CDR3 nucleotides are TGCGCCAGCAGCCGAACGGCGAACAGCTATGGCTACACCTTC. Protein product: CASSRTANSYGYTF.

Here the CDR3 reads CASSFASVAGLNYGYTF. DNA for the CDR3: TGTGCCAGCAGCTTCGCTTCGGTAGCAGGACTGAACTATGGCTACACCTTC. This chain connects TRBV7-9 to TRBJ1-2; D gene ambiguous. There are 17 residues in the CDR3. Between the trimmed V and J ends, which lost 3 bases and 2 bases, there was a span of 19 bases. Germline V lookup: CDR1 SEHNR, CDR2 FQNEAQ (reference sequence).

The V and J genes are TRBV13 and TRBJ1-6; D remains unclear. The CDR3 sequence is 13 residues long. In germline, CDR1 is PRHDT, CDR2 FYEKMQ (reference sequence). V lost 5 bases and J lost 6, with 8 bases in between. The CDR3 nucleotides read TGTGCCAGCAGCCTCAGTGGTAATTCACCCCTCCACTTT. Translated, it gives CASSLSGNSPLHF.

V and J are TRBV7-8 and TRBJ2-5, with a weak D call TRBD2 (7 bases). Germline CDR1 and CDR2: SGHVS and FQNEAQ. The CDR3 totals 16 residues. The V and J ends lost 3 bases and 6 bases respectively, with 20 bases between them. The CDR3 nucleotides read TGTGCCAGCAGCTTTAACTCGGGGGGCACCCAGCAGACCCAGTACTTC. This translates into CASSFNSGGTQQTQYF.

The chain recombines TRBV19 with TRBJ1-3, with D unclear. V dropped 0 bases and J dropped 3 bases, with 18 bases sitting between them. The CDR3 extends over 18 amino acids. Germline lookup yields CDR1 LNHDA and CDR2 SQIVND (reference sequence). CDR3: CASSIDHRGERDGNTIYF. The CDR3 bases are TGTGCCAGTAGTATAGACCACCGCGGGGAGAGAGATGGAAACACCATATATTTT. Combining the CDR3 with reference TRBV19 and TRBJ1-3 gives the whole variable domain DGGITQSPKYLFRKEGQNVTLSCEQNLNHDAMYWYRQDPGQGLRLIYYSQIVNDFQKGDIAEGYSVSREKKESFPLTVTSAQKNPTAFYLCASSIDHRGERDGNTIYFGEGSWLTVV.

The chain carries TRBV7-6 and TRBJ2-1; a weak D match, TRBD1 (5 bases). The CDR3 sequence is 15 residues long. Per the germline V gene, CDR1 is SGHVS and CDR2 is FNYEAQ. V lost 0 bases to trimming and J lost 2 bases, with 8 bases between them. The chain's CDR3 is CASSLAPTAYNEQFF. The CDR3 region has the DNA TGTGCCAGCAGCTTAGCTCCGACAGCCTACAATGAGCAGTTCTTC.

In its sample, this clone was seen a few times. The genes are TRBV2 and TRBJ1-1, with D unresolved. Trimming removed 9 bases at V and 0 bases at J, with 8 bases between. Germline V lookup: CDR1 SNHLY, CDR2 FYNNEI. The CDR3 length is 12 residues. CDR3 sequence (DNA): TGTGCCAGTGTACAGATGAACACTGAAGCTTTCTTT. The encoded protein is CASVQMNTEAFF.

This CDR3 reads CASSEPGTDTQYF. CDR3 DNA: TGTGCCAGCAGTGAACCAGGCACAGATACGCAGTATTTT. The V gene is TRBV6-1, the J gene TRBJ2-3; D is unresolved. CDR1 and CDR2 from the germline V gene are MNHNS and SASEGT. This CDR3 contains 13 residues. Trimming cost V 2 bases and J 1 base, with 4 bases left between them.

The rearrangement joins TRBV30 to TRBJ2-5, with D hard to call. The CDR3 has 12 residues. The V end lost 8 bases, the J end lost 1 base, and 11 bases lay between the germline ends. Germline-derived CDR1 and CDR2 are GTSNPN and SVGIG (reference sequence). CDR3 loop: CAVRGFQETQYF. The CDR3 DNA reads TGTGCCGTCCGCGGTTTCCAAGAGACCCAGTACTTC. Full variable domain (rest looked up from reference TRBV30 and TRBJ2-5): SQTIHQWPATLVQPVGSPLSLECTVEGTSNPNLYWYRQAAGRGLQLLFYSVGIGQISSEVPQNLSASRPQDRQFILSSKKLLLSDSGFYLCAVRGFQETQYFGPGTRLLVL.

This chain uses TRBV6-4 with TRBJ1-2; 7 nucleotides align to TRBD1. Trimming removed 0 bases from V and 8 bases from J; junction bases left unmatched: 9. Germline CDR1 MRHNA, CDR2 SNTAGT. The CDR3 runs 15 residues. The DNA of the CDR3 is TGTGCCAGCAGTGACTCGAGCAGGGGGAGTTTCGGCTACACCTTC. As protein: CASSDSSRGSFGYTF.

V is TRBV29-1 and J is TRBJ1-2; 11 bases are shared with TRBD1. V lost 6 bases and J lost 1; bases outside the gene matches: 7. The CDR3 contains 15 residues. Germline CDR1 SQVTM, CDR2 ANQGSEA. The CDR3, as DNA: TGCAGCGTGGACAGGGGGCCGCACCGTAACTATGGCTACACCTTC. Translation gives CSVDRGPHRNYGYTF.

Turning to this clone: Other DNA variants within this sample encode the same CDR3. The chain employs TRBV5-1 and TRBJ1-3; possible D gene TRBD1, 5 bases. Trimming stripped 5 bases from V and 0 bases from J, with 9 bases between. In germline, CDR1 is SGHRS, CDR2 YFSETQ. The CDR3 sequence is 14 residues long. The CDR3 sequence: CASSPDTSGNTIYF. The CDR3 bases are TGCGCCAGCAGTCCGGACACCTCTGGAAACACCATATATTTT.

The chain has TRBV2 and TRBJ2-7; maybe TRBD1 (7 bases). The CDR3 consists of 14 residues. Germline V CDR1 and CDR2: SNHLY, FYNNEI. The V end lost 6 bases, the J end lost 2 bases, and 14 bases lay between the germline ends. CDR3 region: CASSVGGQTYEQYF. The CDR3, as DNA: TGTGCCAGCAGCGTCGGGGGACAGACCTACGAGCAGTACTTC.

The chain joins TRBV7-9 to TRBJ1-2; D is unclear. The CDR3 has 13 residues. Germline CDR1 is SEHNR and CDR2 is FQNEAQ (reference sequence). Trimming left V 5 bases short and J 5 bases short, with 12 bases between. The CDR3 nucleotides are TGTGCCAGCAGCAGGGCGCGGGGTTATGGCTACACCTTC. This gives the protein CASSRARGYGYTF.

V is TRBV7-2 and J is TRBJ2-5; 10 nucleotides align to TRBD2. The V gene's germline CDR1 is SGHTA and CDR2 FQGNSA. Losses at the gene ends were 6 bases for V and 1 base for J; bases not matched to a gene: 5. The CDR3 extends over 15 amino acids. This CDR3 reads CASSRIAGGQETQYF. CDR3 coding DNA: TGTGCCAGCAGTCGGATAGCGGGGGGCCAAGAGACCCAGTACTTC.

This clone has only a few counts. The chain links TRBV7-2 to TRBJ2-1, with D perhaps matching TRBD1 (6 bases). The germline CDR1 and CDR2 sequences are SGHTA and FQGNSA. The V end was cut by 6 bases, the J end by 6 bases, with 18 bases between. This CDR3 contains 15 residues. CDR3 protein: CASRLPGHSLNEQFF. CDR3 bases: TGTGCCAGCAGACTCCCGGGACACTCCCTCAATGAGCAGTTCTTC.

V usage is TRBV5-6 and J usage is TRBJ1-2, with 7 bases matching TRBD1. V lost 4 bases, J lost 8 bases, and 8 bases stayed unmatched. Germline lookup yields CDR1 SGHDT and CDR2 YYEEEE. CDR3 length: 13 residues. CDR3 region: CASSLDRVDGYTF. The CDR3 coding sequence is TGTGCCAGCAGCCTTGACAGGGTGGACGGCTACACCTTC. The full variable domain, rest sourced from reference TRBV5-6 and TRBJ1-2, is DAGVTQSPTHLIKTRGQQVTLRCSPKSGHDTVSWYQQALGQGPQFIFQYYEEEERQRGNFPDRFSGHQFPNYSSELNVNALLLGDSALYLCASSLDRVDGYTFGSGTRLTVV.

The V and J genes are TRBV9 and TRBJ1-1; D ambiguous. CDR3 length equals 15 residues. Germline V lookup: CDR1 SGDLS, CDR2 YYNGEE. Deletions cut 3 bases from V and 4 bases from J, with 16 bases between. Here the CDR3 DNA reads TGTGCCAGCAGCGCGGGTGGAGTTGGTGGCACTGAAGCTTTCTTT. Its translation: CASSAGGVGGTEAFF.

The CDR3 sequence: CAWSEEGQYGYTF. The DNA of the CDR3 is TGTGCCTGGAGTGAGGAGGGTCAGTATGGCTACACCTTC. The chain joins TRBV30 to TRBJ1-2, with D uncertain. V dropped 1 base and J dropped 5 bases, with 11 bases sitting between them. CDR1 and CDR2 (germline): GTSNPN, SVGIG (reference sequence). The CDR3 runs 13 residues.

J is TRBJ2-7 and V is TRBV7-2, with a tentative D call TRBD1 (6 bases). The CDR3 consists of 14 residues. V lost 5 bases and J 5 bases, leaving 16 bases between the germline ends. The germline V gene encodes CDR1 SGHTA and CDR2 FQGNSA. The CDR3 loop reads CASSDRGQANEQYF. CDR3 bases: TGTGCCAGCAGCGATCGGGGACAAGCAAACGAGCAGTACTTC.

The chain couples TRBV9 to TRBJ2-1; 9 bases agree with TRBD1. After removal of 0 bases from V and 4 bases from J, the junction contained 5 bases not matched to a gene. The germline V gene has CDR1 SGDLS and CDR2 YYNGEE. This CDR3 region has 16 residues. Here the CDR3 DNA reads TGTGCCAGCAGCGTAGAAGGACAGGGGCTGTACAATGAGCAGTTCTTC. This gives the protein CASSVEGQGLYNEQFF.

In its sample, this clone was seen once. The rearrangement joins TRBV25-1 to TRBJ1-3; D is possibly TRBD1 (5 bases). The CDR3 sequence is 14 residues long. V lost 8 bases to trimming and J lost 3 bases, with 14 bases between them. Germline loops: CDR1 MGHDK, CDR2 SYGVNS. The CDR3 DNA is TGTGCCAGCTCCGCCCGGGACTTTGGAAACACCATATATTTT. Amino acids: CASSARDFGNTIYF.

This clone has more than one count but fewer than ten. V and J are TRBV2 and TRBJ1-1, with 7 bases matching TRBD1. This CDR3 contains 14 residues. Germline lookup yields CDR1 SNHLY and CDR2 FYNNEI. J was trimmed by 1 base and V by 6 bases; bases with no gene match: 5. DNA of the CDR3: TGTGCCAGCAGCCGCCGGACAGGGAACACTGAAGCTTTCTTT. Protein sequence: CASSRRTGNTEAFF. Full variable domain (outside the CDR3, taken from reference TRBV2 and TRBJ1-1): EPEVTQTPSHQVTQMGQEVILRCVPISNHLYFYWYRQILGQKVEFLVSFYNNEISEKSEIFDDQFSVERPDGSNFTLKIRSTKLEDSAMYFCASSRRTGNTEAFFGQGTRLTVV.

The rearrangement links TRBV7-2 to TRBJ2-7; 13 bases agree with TRBD2. The CDR3 spans 16 residues. V trimming: 4 bases; J trimming: 1 base; junction bases outside the gene matches: 4. CDR1 and CDR2 (germline): SGHTA, FQGNSA. The CDR3 here is CASSSLAGGLSYEQYF. The CDR3 DNA follows: TGTGCCAGCAGCTCACTAGCGGGGGGGTTATCCTACGAGCAGTACTTC. The complete variable domain, with remaining parts taken from reference TRBV7-2 and TRBJ2-7, reads GAGVSQSPSNKVTEKGKDVELRCDPISGHTALYWYRQSLGQGLEFLIYFQGNSAPDKSGLPSDRFSAERTGGSVSTLTIQRTQQEDSAVYLCASSSLAGGLSYEQYFGPGTRLTVT.

CDR3: CASGFWGGNSPLHF. The DNA for the CDR3 is TGTGCTAGTGGTTTTTGGGGCGGCAATTCACCCCTCCACTTT. The chain is built from TRBV12-5 and TRBJ1-6; weak D call: TRBD1 (5 bases). In germline, CDR1 is LGHNT, CDR2 FRNRAP. V dropped 3 bases and J dropped 7 bases, with 10 bases sitting between them. The CDR3 contains 14 residues.

The genes are TRBV7-2 and TRBJ2-7, with TRBD1 matching over 8 bases. J lost 5 bases, V lost 5 bases, and 8 bases had no gene match. This CDR3 is 14 amino acids long. Germline CDR1 reads SGHTA; CDR2 reads FQGNSA. Here the CDR3 reads CASSLDRGIHEQYF. The CDR3 DNA follows: TGTGCCAGCAGCCTCGACAGGGGAATCCACGAGCAGTACTTC.